The source of this T cell receptor (beta chain) is a study of T cell responses to AZD1222 COVID-19 vaccine (dated by TCRdb to the early 2020s). Background for the entire study: AZD1222 recipients whose second dose came at about 4 weeks and those whose second dose came at about 12 weeks were combined into one group, since spike-specific TCR depth and breadth did not differ between the two schedules. TCR sequencing was performed for 230 to 250 trial participants, of whom about 210 were given two doses of AZD1222 and some 25 were given two doses of MenACWY control vaccine. Trial participants were enrolled by age into 18-55, 56-69 and 70-plus year subgroups, with around 140, 26 and 57 TCR-sequenced participants respectively.

With regard to this clone: The specificity of this receptor is unknown. The input lacks base qualities; no much larger clone sits a single base away.

CDR1 is given as SGHRS and CDR2 as YFSETQ, both from the germline V gene. The CDR3 measures 15 amino acids from cysteine to phenylalanine. Left in the record is the CDR3 DNA by itself, 45 bases read in frame from the first base. V is clipped by 2 bases and J by 5 bases, and the sequence between their germline boundaries is 13 bases long. The paper as a whole reports these results and caveats: Conclusions about previously exposed vaccinees are limited, since just 6 or 7 AZD1222 recipients were seropositive for SARS-CoV-2 at baseline. After two AZD1222 doses, both the breadth and the depth of spike-specific TCRs were significantly higher than at day 0 and than in MenACWY recipients. Participants were mostly white British and included more females than males, and it was suggested by the authors that clonal diversity may have been underestimated. In the small 56-69-year group, the increase in depth fell short of significance, most likely because of low power. Because no day 14 peak-response samples were available, the repertoires could be characterized only after the peak T cell response. Reportedly, almost half of the unique spike-specific TCRs recognized epitopes lying outside the regions that are mutated in the B.1.351 and B.1.1.7 variants. The vaccine-associated CD4 TCRs covered the entire spike protein, and the dominant responses fell in regions 160-218 and 743-854.

According to the study, the label for this sample's time point signals: baseline before first vaccination. Samples from vaccinated people were obtained from the UK trials COV001 and COV002, which included a single-blind randomized controlled phase 2/3 trial of AZD1222 (ChAdOx1 nCoV-19) in healthy adults. For TCRbeta chain sequencing, PBMC samples from trial participants were taken at day 0 and at day 28 after the second dose. The CDR3 regions of human TCRbeta chains were subjected to immunosequencing. Per the source publication's procedure: Repertoire TCRs were checked for matches against a reference library of SARS-CoV-2-specific TCRs that had been generated using the MIRA antigen-specificity platform. Breadth was defined as the fraction of unique TCRs that were SARS-CoV-2-associated. Depth was defined as the fraction of total T cells that were SARS-CoV-2-associated. Using the MIRA data, every spike-specific TCR was mapped to the spike region that the TCR reacted to and assigned to either a CD4 or a CD8 class. Log10-transformed breadth and depth values were compared by one-way ANOVA with Sidak's multiple comparisons tests. Entries here come from immuneACCESS through TCRdb and include only in-frame sequences with V and J called. Some clones fail to appear in such tables; in the studies checked, an unresolved V gene covers under half of the shortfall, and the cause of the remainder is unknown. V and J calls and clone size come straight from that table; D and trimming were deduced from the DNA. This sample lists approximately 110,000 clones; more than 75% were detected once. 1.2% of the sample belongs to the ten largest clones.

The TCR originated in an adult in good health. The chain is encoded by TRBV5-1 joined to TRBJ2-2; a confident D gene designation cannot be given. This material consisted of peripheral blood, taken on day 0 of AZD1222 vaccination. The CDR3 loop reads CASSFDPRVTGELFF. The nucleotides are TGCGCCAGCAGCTTCGACCCAAGGGTGACCGGGGAGCTGTTTTTT.